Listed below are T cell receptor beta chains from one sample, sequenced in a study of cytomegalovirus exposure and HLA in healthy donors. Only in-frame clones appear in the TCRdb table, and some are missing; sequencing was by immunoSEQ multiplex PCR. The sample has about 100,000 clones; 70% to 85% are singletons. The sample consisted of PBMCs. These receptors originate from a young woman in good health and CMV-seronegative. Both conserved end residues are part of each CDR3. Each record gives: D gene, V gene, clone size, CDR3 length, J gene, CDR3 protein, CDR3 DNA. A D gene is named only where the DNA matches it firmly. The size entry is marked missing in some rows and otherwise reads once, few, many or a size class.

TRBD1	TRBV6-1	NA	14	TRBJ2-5	CASRRTGARETQYF	TGTGCCAGCAGACGAACAGGGGCGAGGGAGACCCAGTACTTC
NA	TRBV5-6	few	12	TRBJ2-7	CASSLVSYEQYF	TGTGCCAGCAGCTTGGTTTCGTACGAGCAGTACTTC
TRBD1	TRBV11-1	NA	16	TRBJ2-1	CASSLTGTGPYNEQFF	TGTGCCAGCAGCTTGACCGGGACAGGGCCCTACAATGAGCAGTTCTTC
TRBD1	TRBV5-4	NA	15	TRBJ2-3	CASSPGTGGTDTQYF	TGTGCCAGCAGCCCCGGGACAGGGGGGACAGATACGCAGTATTTT
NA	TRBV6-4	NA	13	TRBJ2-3	CASSEESTDTQYF	TGTGCCAGCAGTGAAGAGTCCACAGATACGCAGTATTTT
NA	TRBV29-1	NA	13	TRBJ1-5	CSVAGQGGQPQHF	TGCAGCGTTGCAGGTCAGGGCGGTCAGCCCCAGCATTTT
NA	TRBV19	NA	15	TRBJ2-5	CASRTKQGSEETQYF	TGTGCCAGTAGAACTAAGCAGGGGAGCGAAGAGACCCAGTACTTC
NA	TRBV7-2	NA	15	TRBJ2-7	CASSPGGGRAYEQYF	TGTGCCAGCAGCCCTGGAGGGGGGAGGGCCTACGAGCAGTACTTC
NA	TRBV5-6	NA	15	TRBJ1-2	CASSLFRAGFDGYTF	TGTGCCAGCAGCTTGTTCAGGGCAGGGTTCGATGGCTACACCTTC
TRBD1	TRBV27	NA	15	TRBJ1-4	CASSLRTGGFEKLFF	TGTGCCAGCAGTCTACGGACAGGGGGGTTTGAAAAACTGTTTTTT
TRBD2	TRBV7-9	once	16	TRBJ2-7	CSSSPGTSGGSYEQYF	TGTTCCAGCAGCCCCGGGACTAGCGGGGGATCCTACGAGCAGTACTTC
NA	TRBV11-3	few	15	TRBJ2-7	CASSFGWGGTYEQYF	TGTGCCAGCAGCTTCGGGTGGGGCGGTACCTACGAGCAGTACTTC
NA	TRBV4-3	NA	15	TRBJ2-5	CASSQGPGNQETQYF	TGCGCCAGCAGCCAAGGTCCAGGGAACCAAGAGACCCAGTACTTC
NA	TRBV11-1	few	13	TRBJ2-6	CASSSGSTNVLTF	TGTGCCAGCAGCTCGGGATCAACCAACGTCCTGACTTTC
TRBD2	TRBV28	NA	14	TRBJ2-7	CASSSRLATYEQYF	TGTGCCAGCAGTTCTCGACTAGCGACCTACGAGCAGTACTTC
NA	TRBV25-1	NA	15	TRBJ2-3	CASSLPGTSTDTQYF	TGTGCCAGCAGTCTCCCCGGGACTAGCACAGATACGCAGTATTTT
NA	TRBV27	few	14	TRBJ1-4	CASSRGATNEKLFF	TGTGCCAGCAGTAGGGGTGCAACTAATGAAAAACTGTTTTTT
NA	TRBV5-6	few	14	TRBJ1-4	CASSLLATNEKLFF	TGTGCCAGCAGCTTGCTCGCAACTAATGAAAAACTGTTTTTT
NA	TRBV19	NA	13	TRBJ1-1	CASSINGGTEAFF	TGTGCCAGTAGTATAAACGGGGGCACTGAAGCTTTCTTT
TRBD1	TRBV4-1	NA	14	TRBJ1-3	CASSPGGTGKTIYF	TGCGCCAGCAGCCCCGGGGGGACAGGGAAAACCATATATTTT
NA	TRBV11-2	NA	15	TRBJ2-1	CASSLWALLYNEQFF	TGTGCCAGCAGCTTATGGGCACTTCTCTACAATGAGCAGTTCTTC
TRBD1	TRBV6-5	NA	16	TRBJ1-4	CASSYSRTGTNEKLFF	TGTGCCAGCAGTTACTCTCGGACAGGAACTAATGAAAAACTGTTTTTT